Listed here are 6 T cell receptor beta chains from one sample, sequenced in a study of CD8+ T cells in alopecia areata (dated by TCRdb to 2016 to 2019). Receptors were amplified or captured by the immunoSEQ multiplex PCR assay. RNA was extracted from all samples and reverse transcribed into cDNA, which served as template for TCR sequencing. TCRdb stores this immuneACCESS table with in-frame sequences only. Part of the clones is absent; in the studies checked, under half of the shortfall reflects unresolved V genes, and no reason is known for the rest. This sample gives over 60,000 clones in total; roughly 50% of them show up just once. About 20% of the sample rests with the top ten. The treatment or condition label, as the study defines it: oral pan-JAK inhibitor, 5-10 mg twice daily. The starting material was CD8+ T cells sorted from blood, obtained at roughly week 36, from a patient treated with tofacitinib. The receptors derive from a human donor with alopecia areata.

This clone has just a few counts. This chain connects TRBV28 to TRBJ1-4, with D hard to call. This CDR3 has 14 residues. The germline V gene encodes CDR1 MDHEN and CDR2 SYDVKM. Trimming pared 5 bases from V and 8 bases from J, leaving 15 bases between. CDR3 amino acids: CASSHRGPGEKLFF. The CDR3, as DNA: TGTGCCAGCAGTCATAGAGGGCCCGGCGAAAAACTGTTTTTT. The full variable domain, completed using reference TRBV28 and TRBJ1-4, is DVKVTQSSRYLVKRTGEKVFLECVQDMDHENMFWYRQDPGLGLRLIYFSYDVKMKEKGDIPEGYSVSREKKERFSLILESASTNQTSMYLCASSHRGPGEKLFFGSGTQLSVL.

This clone was observed a single time. The chain has TRBV29-1 and TRBJ2-1; no clear D gene. Trimming shortened V by 3 bases and J by 2 bases, and 11 bases separated the two germline ends. Germline CDR1 SQVTM, CDR2 ANQGSEA. There are 14 residues in the CDR3. Here the CDR3 reads CSVDCKAAYNEQFF. The CDR3, as DNA: TGCAGCGTTGACTGTAAGGCAGCCTACAATGAGCAGTTCTTC.

The V and J genes are TRBV30 and TRBJ2-1; 7 bases agree with TRBD2. From germline, CDR1 is GTSNPN and CDR2 SVGIG (reference sequence). V shed 1 base, J shed 10 bases, and the junction held 13 bases outside the gene matches. The CDR3 length is 15 residues. Written as DNA, the CDR3 is TGTGCCTGGAGTGGCGACTGGGGGGAGGGCCAAGAGCAGTTCTTC. Encoded protein: CAWSGDWGEGQEQFF.

This chain links TRBV7-6 with TRBJ2-5; 7 nucleotides line up with TRBD1. The V segment lost 5 bases and the J segment 5 bases; nucleotides outside the gene matches: 11. CDR3 length equals 15 residues. CDR1 is SGHVS and CDR2 is FNYEAQ in the germline V gene. The CDR3 protein is CASSLETGVPETQYF. As DNA, the CDR3 is TGTGCCAGCAGCCTAGAAACAGGGGTCCCGGAGACCCAGTACTTC.

The rearrangement joins TRBV7-9 to TRBJ2-2, with unresolved D. Germline CDR1 reads SEHNR; CDR2 reads FQNEAQ (reference sequence). The CDR3 length is 13 residues. Trimming shortened V by 8 bases and J by 7 bases, and 14 bases separated the two germline ends. Written as DNA, the CDR3 is TGTGCCAGCTCCCCCCCGGCGGACGGGGAGCTGTTTTTT. This gives the protein CASSPPADGELFF.

This chain uses TRBV9 with TRBJ2-7; possible D gene TRBD2, 6 bases. CDR3 length: 15 amino acids. Germline assignment: CDR1 SGDLS and CDR2 YYNGEE. Trimming pared 0 bases from V and 5 bases from J, leaving 15 bases between. The CDR3 is CASSVAGGKRNEQYF. The DNA of the CDR3 is TGTGCCAGCAGCGTAGCCGGGGGTAAACGAAACGAGCAGTACTTC.